These T cell receptor beta chains were read from a single sample in a study of cytomegalovirus exposure and HLA in healthy donors. The repertoire was sequenced with immunoSEQ multiplex PCR; TCRdb's copy has only in-frame clones and lacks some. The data hold under 80,000 clones, with 65% to 70% observed a single time. The sequenced material came from PBMCs. These TCRs come from a woman under 40 in good health and CMV-seronegative. Both conserved end residues are part of each CDR3. Each record gives: D gene, J gene, V gene, CDR3 length, CDR3 protein, CDR3 DNA. The D gene is left open where the match is weak.

D gene: .; J gene: TRBJ2-1; V gene: TRBV11-2; CDR3 length: 12; CDR3 protein: CASSLEANEQFF; CDR3 DNA: TGTGCCAGCAGCTTAGAAGCGAATGAGCAGTTCTTC
D gene: TRBD1; J gene: TRBJ1-2; V gene: TRBV30; CDR3 length: 14; CDR3 protein: CARHLGQGGYGYTF; CDR3 DNA: TGTGCCCGCCATCTGGGACAGGGCGGCTATGGCTACACCTTC
D gene: .; J gene: TRBJ2-7; V gene: TRBV28; CDR3 length: 16; CDR3 protein: CASSLLEDLGIYEQYF; CDR3 DNA: TGTGCCAGCAGTTTGTTAGAGGACTTAGGAATCTACGAGCAGTACTTC
D gene: TRBD2; J gene: TRBJ2-5; V gene: TRBV25-1; CDR3 length: 16; CDR3 protein: CASSDGSGGAGETQYF; CDR3 DNA: TGTGCCAGCAGTGACGGTAGCGGGGGGGCCGGAGAGACCCAGTACTTC
D gene: .; J gene: TRBJ1-2; V gene: TRBV6-1; CDR3 length: 12; CDR3 protein: CASRSANYGYTF; CDR3 DNA: TGTGCCAGCAGGTCAGCTAACTATGGCTACACCTTC
D gene: TRBD1; J gene: TRBJ2-2; V gene: TRBV4-3; CDR3 length: 15; CDR3 protein: CASSTTDRGTGELFF; CDR3 DNA: TGCGCCAGCAGCACCACGGACAGGGGTACCGGGGAGCTGTTTTTT
D gene: .; J gene: TRBJ2-5; V gene: TRBV29-1; CDR3 length: 11; CDR3 protein: CSTGAEETQYF; CDR3 DNA: TGCAGCACGGGTGCCGAGGAGACCCAGTACTTC
D gene: TRBD2; J gene: TRBJ2-2; V gene: TRBV4-3; CDR3 length: 17; CDR3 protein: CASSHEGLAGEDGELFF; CDR3 DNA: TGCGCCAGCAGCCACGAGGGACTAGCGGGGGAGGACGGGGAGCTGTTTTTT
D gene: TRBD1; J gene: TRBJ1-6; V gene: TRBV2; CDR3 length: 14; CDR3 protein: CASKDRVNNSPLHF; CDR3 DNA: TGTGCCAGCAAGGACAGGGTCAACAATTCACCCCTCCACTTT
D gene: TRBD1; J gene: TRBJ1-2; V gene: TRBV6-5; CDR3 length: 15; CDR3 protein: CASSAGTEPPYGYTF; CDR3 DNA: TGTGCCAGCAGTGCCGGGACAGAACCACCCTATGGCTACACCTTC